Below are 3 T cell receptor beta chains sequenced from a single sample in a study of tumour-infiltrating T cells in Burkitt lymphoma. Clones were read by immunoSEQ multiplex PCR, and TCRdb kept only the in-frame ones, dropping some. The sample lists about 2,100 clones, less than 15% occurring once. Sequenced sample: tumor tissue from a relapse. These receptors were taken from a human donor with relapsed Burkitt lymphoma.

The J gene is TRBJ1-1, the V gene TRBV7-3; D unclear. The CDR3 extends over 13 amino acids. The germline CDR1 and CDR2 sequences are SGHTA and FQGTGA. V dropped 5 bases and J dropped 1 base, with 8 bases sitting between them. The CDR3 spells CASSRDWNTEAFF. In DNA form, the CDR3 reads TGTGCCAGCAGCCGAGATTGGAACACTGAAGCTTTCTTT. Looking up the rest from reference TRBV7-3 and TRBJ1-1 gives the full variable domain: GAGVSQTPSNKVTEKGKYVELRCDPISGHTALYWYRQSLGQGPEFLIYFQGTGAADDSGLPNDRFFAVRPEGSVSTLKIQRTERGDSAVYLCASSRDWNTEAFFGQGTRLTVV.

This sequence joins TRBV2 and TRBJ1-4; possible D gene TRBD1, 5 bases. The V end lost 5 bases, the J end lost 3 bases, and 13 bases lay between the germline ends. Germline CDR1 and CDR2: SNHLY and FYNNEI. The CDR3 runs 15 residues. CDR3 sequence (DNA): TGTGCCAGCAGTCCTACAGGACGAGCTAATGAAAAACTGTTTTTT. Translated, it gives CASSPTGRANEKLFF. The full variable domain, in which reference TRBV2 and TRBJ1-4 provide the parts outside the CDR3, is EPEVTQTPSHQVTQMGQEVILRCVPISNHLYFYWYRQILGQKVEFLVSFYNNEISEKSEIFDDQFSVERPDGSNFTLKIRSTKLEDSAMYFCASSPTGRANEKLFFGSGTQLSVL.

The rearrangement joins TRBV5-1 to TRBJ2-3, with 9 bases that match TRBD1. J gave up 10 bases and V 3 bases, and 9 bases lay outside the gene matches. The CDR3 covers 14 residues. Germline V gene data show CDR1 as SGHRS and CDR2 as YFSETQ. CDR3: CASSSGQGALSQYF. As DNA, the CDR3 is TGCGCCAGCAGCTCGGGACAGGGTGCACTATCGCAGTATTTT.